This record concerns one T cell receptor (beta chain) sequence. This clonotype was seen many times. There is no known antigen for this receptor. Base qualities are missing; no much larger clone stands one base away. Libraries were constructed by multiplex PCR. TCRdb lists the instrument as Illumina HiSeq 4000. iRepertoire HTBI primers and Arm-PCR amplification of CDR3 regions were used to construct TCR beta libraries. PCR products were gel purified before sequencing. Concerning the study's data processing: Gene usage analysis of CDR3 amino acid clonotypes relied on the 62 TRBV and 14 TRBJ segments identified across samples. COPE and FqMerger were used to merge filtered high-quality paired reads into contigs. Contigs were aligned with BLAST to IMGT TRBV, TRBD and TRBJ reference genes, and CDR3 was defined per IMGT. Any clonotype with a frequency above 0.1% was classified as a highly expanded clone. Shannon entropy was used to measure repertoire diversity, and the Gini coefficient was used to measure V-J evenness. Public clonotypes were defined as clonotypes shared by more than one individual. TCRdb reprocessed the public reads (quality trimming at Q25 with fastp, clone calling with MiXCR) and kept in-frame beta chains. When rows share a CDR3 protein, they turn into one entry using the most common DNA and genes. The V and J calls, along with clone size, are taken from TCRdb and not from the paper's own processing. Here the sample has 700,000 or so distinct CDR3 sequences; 25% to 35% occur a single time. The biggest ten clones account for 42% of the sample.

Via the germline V gene, CDR1 is SGHTA and CDR2 FQGTGA. Taken from cysteine to phenylalanine, the CDR3 has 13 residues. Kept here is only the CDR3 DNA, which spans 39 bases and is read in frame from base 1. V was cut back by 5 bases and J by 2 bases, leaving a gap of 10 bases between them. The data derive from a study of regulatory T cells in long-lasting Graves disease (dated by TCRdb to the early 2020s). About the full investigation: To count as having persistent Graves' disease, a patient had to have received antithyroid drug treatment for over 5 years with TSH receptor autoantibodies remaining persistently positive. Patients with persistent Graves' disease were compared with patients with newly diagnosed Graves' disease using TCR sequencing and RNA sequencing of peripheral blood. The study was conducted in China and was registered as a clinical trial. A total of roughly 33 samples underwent TCR sequencing: about 13 from persistent and around 20 from newly diagnosed Graves' disease patients. Persistent Graves' disease patients in the clinical cohort had taken antithyroid drugs for roughly 10 years on average. Results and caveats for the whole study, not just this receptor: The authors noted that the small sample size was a limitation that may lower accuracy. Preferential use of TRBV28, TRBJ1-2 and TRBJ2-5 was observed in persistent disease, whereas TRBV20-1 and TRBJ2-1 were favored in newly diagnosed disease. More public clonotypes were shared among persistent patients (2,741) than among newly diagnosed patients (roughly 1,000). Because the primary lesion, thyroid tissue, could not be accessed, the study looked at peripheral blood alone. Sequencing and analysis were limited to the TCR beta chain. Compared with newly diagnosed patients, persistent Graves' disease patients had lower TCR Shannon entropy and fewer highly expanded clones, which suggests clonal expansion.

Explained via the paper, the time point label denotes: persistent/refractory GD, antithyroid drugs over 5 years with positive TRAb. For both TCR sequencing and RNA sequencing, RNA was extracted from PBMCs in TRIzol. Graves' disease was diagnosed according to American Thyroid Association guidelines. The patients came from an endocrinology department in Xi'an, China. Each patient gave roughly 10 milliliters of peripheral blood, collected in an EDTA anticoagulant tube. PBMCs were isolated by Ficoll Paque Plus density gradient separation without further T cell sorting. An Agilent 2100 Bioanalyzer and agarose gel were used to check RNA quality, while a NanoDrop 2000 measured RNA concentration.

Source: peripheral blood mononuclear cells (PBMCs), taken when the disease was refractory, from a patient treated with antithyroid drugs. The rearranged segments are TRBV7-3 and TRBJ2-7; the D gene cannot be named for sure. The sequence was obtained from a female donor with Graves disease. The CDR3 in this case is CASSPDPTYEQYF. The DNA sequence is given as TGTGCCAGCAGCCCGGACCCGACCTACGAGCAGTACTTC.